The next 19 T cell receptor beta chains were all read from a single sample in a study of technical replicates of blood from a handful of donors. Sequencing used immunoSEQ multiplex PCR; TCRdb keeps in-frame clones, though not all of them. Of 80,000 or so clones listed, about 94% were seen once; the top ten hold 0.35% to 0.45%. Sequenced material: T cells isolated from PBMCs. These receptors all stem from a human donor in good health.

The gene calls are TRBV12-5 and TRBJ2-7; unclear D gene. The germline V gene has CDR1 LGHNT and CDR2 FRNRAP. Trimming cost V 3 bases and J 5 bases, with 11 bases left between them. The CDR3 runs to 13 residues. The CDR3 region is CASGFGGSNEQYF. The DNA for the CDR3 is TGTGCTAGTGGTTTCGGCGGTTCAAACGAGCAGTACTTC.

V and J are TRBV4-3 and TRBJ2-1; TRBD2 aligns across 7 bases. The CDR3 loop spans 16 amino acids. The germline V gene has CDR1 LGHNA and CDR2 YSLEER. The V segment lost 4 bases and the J segment 9 bases; nucleotides outside the gene matches: 15. The CDR3, as DNA: TGCGCCAGCAGCCTTTATGTAACGGGAGGACCGAGTGAGCAGTTCTTC. This sequence encodes CASSLYVTGGPSEQFF.

The chain has TRBV20-1 and TRBJ2-1; D possibly corresponds to TRBD1 (5 bases). V was shortened by 4 bases and J by 14 bases, with 15 bases between the two germline ends. The germline gives CDR1 DFQATT, CDR2 SNEGSKA (reference sequence). The CDR3 totals 11 residues. Here the CDR3 reads CSATQVDREFF. CDR3 nucleotides: TGCAGTGCTACACAGGTTGATAGAGAGTTCTTC.

V usage is TRBV4-2 and J usage is TRBJ2-3; 11 positions match TRBD2. Germline V lookup: CDR1 LGHNA, CDR2 YNFKEQ. The ends lost 1 base at V and 6 bases at J; junction bases unmatched: 12. The CDR3 covers 18 residues. CDR3 in amino acids: CASSQGQSASGGSDTQYF. The CDR3, as DNA: TGTGCCAGCAGCCAAGGGCAGTCGGCTAGCGGGGGGTCGGATACGCAGTATTTT.

This sequence joins TRBV28 and TRBJ2-3, with D maybe TRBD2 (6 bases). Between the trimmed V and J ends, which lost 5 bases and 9 bases, there was a span of 9 bases. Germline V lookup: CDR1 MDHEN, CDR2 SYDVKM. CDR3 length: 11 residues. CDR3 amino acids: CASSGGDTQYF. In DNA, the CDR3 is TGTGCCAGCAGTGGAGGGGACACGCAGTATTTT. The full variable domain, with the rest looked up from reference TRBV28 and TRBJ2-3, is DVKVTQSSRYLVKRTGEKVFLECVQDMDHENMFWYRQDPGLGLRLIYFSYDVKMKEKGDIPEGYSVSREKKERFSLILESASTNQTSMYLCASSGGDTQYFGPGTRLTVL.

The J gene is TRBJ1-3, the V gene TRBV6-5; D is perhaps TRBD1 (5 bases). V was clipped by 7 bases and J by 0 bases, with 7 bases between them. CDR3 length equals 13 residues. The germline V gene has CDR1 MNHEY and CDR2 SVGAGI. Written as DNA, the CDR3 is TGTGCCAGCATAGGGGACTCTGGAAACACCATATATTTT. Protein: CASIGDSGNTIYF.

The chain recombines TRBV9 with TRBJ1-2; 7 nucleotides agree with TRBD1. The CDR3 consists of 16 residues. CDR1 and CDR2 (germline): SGDLS, YYNGEE. The junction had 15 bases not matched to a gene; V was cut back by 4 bases and J by 6 bases. The CDR3 loop reads CASSTTQGGTANGYTF. In nucleotides, the CDR3 is TGTGCCAGCAGCACCACGCAAGGGGGGACAGCAAATGGCTACACCTTC.

This chain connects TRBV7-6 to TRBJ1-5; maybe TRBD1 (5 bases). V lost 5 bases and J 3 bases, leaving 14 bases between the germline ends. Germline CDR1 is SGHVS and CDR2 is FNYEAQ. This CDR3 comprises 15 residues. Here the CDR3 DNA reads TGTGCCAGCAGCCGCTCGGCAGGGCTCAATCAGCCCCAGCATTTT. Its protein is CASSRSAGLNQPQHF.

The chain employs TRBV30 and TRBJ2-3, with a possible D match to TRBD2 (6 bases). V lost 4 bases, J lost 0 bases, and 14 bases lay in between. This CDR3 comprises 15 residues. Germline lookup yields CDR1 GTSNPN and CDR2 SVGIG (reference sequence). CDR3 nucleotide sequence: TGTGCCTGGAACGGTTGGGGGACTAGCACAGATACGCAGTATTTT. This gives the protein CAWNGWGTSTDTQYF. The whole variable domain, remainder taken from reference TRBV30 and TRBJ2-3, is SQTIHQWPATLVQPVGSPLSLECTVEGTSNPNLYWYRQAAGRGLQLLFYSVGIGQISSEVPQNLSASRPQDRQFILSSKKLLLSDSGFYLCAWNGWGTSTDTQYFGPGTRLTVL.

Only one count was recorded for this clone. The chain uses TRBV19 and TRBJ2-7; 12 bases are a match to TRBD2. CDR3 length equals 15 residues. The V gene's germline CDR1 is LNHDA and CDR2 SQIVND (reference sequence). V lost 3 bases, J lost 5 bases, and 5 bases stayed unmatched. The CDR3 is CASSILAGGGNEQYF. CDR3 DNA: TGTGCCAGTAGTATTCTAGCGGGAGGGGGCAACGAGCAGTACTTC.

The V and J genes are TRBV7-9 and TRBJ1-2; 10 positions agree with TRBD1. This CDR3 spans 17 amino acids. Germline CDR1 reads SEHNR; CDR2 reads FQNEAQ (reference sequence). V was clipped by 2 bases and J by 8 bases; unmatched bases: 14. The CDR3 sequence is CASSLKLGTGEKRGYTF. The CDR3 coding sequence is TGTGCCAGCAGCTTAAAACTAGGGACAGGGGAAAAGAGGGGCTACACCTTC.

The chain employs TRBV5-1 and TRBJ1-5; tentatively, D is TRBD1 (5 bases). Germline V gene lookup returns CDR1 SGHRS and CDR2 YFSETQ. V was clipped by 5 bases and J by 7 bases, with 19 bases between them. This CDR3 contains 15 residues. CDR3 in DNA: TGCGCCAGCAGATATTCCGACAGAATAGGACAGCCCCAGCATTTT. Amino acids: CASRYSDRIGQPQHF.

The chain couples TRBV5-1 to TRBJ2-1; maybe TRBD2 (6 bases). The ends were cut back, 1 base at V and 4 bases at J, with 12 bases in the middle. The CDR3 is made up of 15 amino acids. Germline CDR1 reads SGHRS; CDR2 reads YFSETQ. CDR3 in amino acids: CASSLLSSEYNEQFF. Written as DNA, the CDR3 is TGCGCCAGCAGCTTGTTGTCTAGCGAGTACAATGAGCAGTTCTTC.

The gene calls are TRBV23-1 and TRBJ2-7, with TRBD1 identical over 7 bases. Being an ORF, TRBV23-1 has a function that is uncertain. This CDR3 has 13 residues. J gave up 2 bases and V 3 bases, and 1 base lay outside the gene matches. DNA for the CDR3: TGCGCCAGCAGTCAGGGGACAGCCTACGAGCAGTACTTC. Translation: CASSQGTAYEQYF.

The V gene is TRBV10-1, the J gene TRBJ2-1; TRBD2 aligns across 11 bases. V trimming: 5 bases; J trimming: 12 bases; junction bases outside the gene matches: 12. The CDR3 has 15 amino acids. The germline V gene encodes CDR1 WNHNN and CDR2 SYGVQD (reference sequence). In nucleotides, the CDR3 is TGCGCCAGCAGTCCCGGGGGACTAGCGGCAGGACCGCAGTTCTTC. Translation: CASSPGGLAAGPQFF.

The chain employs TRBV4-3 and TRBJ2-1; 14 bases align to TRBD2. CDR1 and CDR2 (germline): LGHNA, YSLEER. The CDR3 extends over 17 amino acids. V lost 4 bases, J lost 5 bases, and 7 bases stayed unmatched. The CDR3 protein is CASSPGLAGGSDNEQFF. The CDR3 DNA reads as TGCGCCAGCAGCCCCGGACTAGCGGGAGGTTCAGACAATGAGCAGTTCTTC.

This chain uses TRBV10-1 with TRBJ2-1, with TRBD2 matching over 10 bases. V shed 6 bases and J 6 bases; nucleotides not matched to a gene: 8. This CDR3 contains 15 residues. Germline CDR1 reads WNHNN; CDR2 reads SYGVQD (reference sequence). The CDR3 DNA follows: TGCGCCAGCAGCGAAGAACTAGCGGGAATCAATGAGCAGTTCTTC. Protein sequence: CASSEELAGINEQFF.

The chain couples TRBV19 to TRBJ2-3, with 8 bases identical to TRBD1. Germline V gene data show CDR1 as LNHDA and CDR2 as SQIVND (reference sequence). J lost 5 bases, V lost 0 bases, and 7 bases had no gene match. CDR3 length: 16 amino acids. The CDR3 region is CASSIERTGSEDTQYF. Written as DNA, the CDR3 is TGTGCCAGTAGTATAGAACGGACAGGGAGTGAAGATACGCAGTATTTT. Full variable domain (outside the CDR3, taken from reference TRBV19 and TRBJ2-3): DGGITQSPKYLFRKEGQNVTLSCEQNLNHDAMYWYRQDPGQGLRLIYYSQIVNDFQKGDIAEGYSVSREKKESFPLTVTSAQKNPTAFYLCASSIERTGSEDTQYFGPGTRLTVL.

This clone has just one count. The rearrangement joins TRBV28 to TRBJ2-5; TRBD1 matches at 7 bases. Trimming cost V 4 bases and J 2 bases; bases outside gene matches: 4. CDR3 length equals 14 residues. Germline V gene sequence: CDR1 MDHEN, CDR2 SYDVKM. The CDR3 DNA sequence: TGTGCCAGCAGTTCCCCGGGACAGCAAGAGACCCAGTACTTC. Amino acid sequence: CASSSPGQQETQYF.